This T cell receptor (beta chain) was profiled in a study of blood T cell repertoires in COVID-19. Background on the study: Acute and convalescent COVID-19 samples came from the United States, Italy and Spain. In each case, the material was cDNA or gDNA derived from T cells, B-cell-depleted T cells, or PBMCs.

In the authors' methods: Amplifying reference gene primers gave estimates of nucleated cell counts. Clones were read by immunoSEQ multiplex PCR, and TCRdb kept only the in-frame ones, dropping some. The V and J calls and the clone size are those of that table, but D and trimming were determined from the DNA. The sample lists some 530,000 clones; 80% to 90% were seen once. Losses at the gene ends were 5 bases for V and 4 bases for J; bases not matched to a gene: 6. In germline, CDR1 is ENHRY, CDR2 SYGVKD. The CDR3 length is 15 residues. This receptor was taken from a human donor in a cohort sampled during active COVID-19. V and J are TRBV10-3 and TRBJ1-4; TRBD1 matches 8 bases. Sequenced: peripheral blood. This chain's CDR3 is CAISFDRGVNEKLFF. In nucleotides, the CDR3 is TGTGCCATCAGTTTCGACAGGGGCGTTAATGAAAAACTGTTTTTT.